The 2 T cell receptor beta chains presented below share a single source sample, sequenced in a study of blood T cell repertoires in COVID-19. Only in-frame clones appear in the TCRdb table, and some are missing; sequencing was by immunoSEQ multiplex PCR. This sample has about 73,000 clones, with over 80% found just once. The sequenced material came from peripheral blood. Every receptor here comes from a man older than 75 with active or convalescent COVID-19.

The genes are TRBV2 and TRBJ1-1, with no clear D. Germline CDR1 and CDR2: SNHLY and FYNNEI. Trimming left V 8 bases short and J 1 base short, with 17 bases between. The CDR3 covers 15 residues. CDR3 coding DNA: TGTGCCAGCGCAGGCAGCCGATATCAGAACACTGAAGCTTTCTTT. As protein: CASAGSRYQNTEAFF. Together with reference TRBV2 and TRBJ1-1, the CDR3 gives the full variable domain: EPEVTQTPSHQVTQMGQEVILRCVPISNHLYFYWYRQILGQKVEFLVSFYNNEISEKSEIFDDQFSVERPDGSNFTLKIRSTKLEDSAMYFCASAGSRYQNTEAFFGQGTRLTVV.

The chain employs TRBV27 and TRBJ2-3; weak D call: TRBD2 (5 bases). The CDR3 is 16 amino acids. The ends were cut back, 5 bases at V and 0 bases at J, with 15 bases in the middle. Germline CDR1 reads MNHEY; CDR2 reads SMNVEV (reference sequence). The CDR3 bases are TGTGCCAGCAGTCCTCTCGGGCGGGCCAGCACAGATACGCAGTATTTT. This translates into CASSPLGRASTDTQYF.